This entry is about one TCR beta chain. This entry is derived from a study of cytomegalovirus exposure and HLA in healthy donors. The germline V gene has CDR1 MNHEY and CDR2 SVGAGI. Trimming took off 2 bases at V and 0 bases at J, with 12 bases between the two ends. The CDR3 is made up of 16 amino acids. Sequencing was performed with immunoSEQ multiplex PCR; in TCRdb, only in-frame clones are kept and a portion is missing. The sample includes around 190,000 clones, about 85% of them seen just once. The V call is TRBV6-5, the J call TRBJ2-3, with TRBD2 as a possible D gene (6 bases). This receptor was identified in a man younger than 35 in good health and CMV-seropositive. The specimen was PBMCs. The CDR3 bases are TGTGCCAGCAGTTACGGACGGGGGTTCAGCACAGATACGCAGTATTTT. This gives the protein CASSYGRGFSTDTQYF.